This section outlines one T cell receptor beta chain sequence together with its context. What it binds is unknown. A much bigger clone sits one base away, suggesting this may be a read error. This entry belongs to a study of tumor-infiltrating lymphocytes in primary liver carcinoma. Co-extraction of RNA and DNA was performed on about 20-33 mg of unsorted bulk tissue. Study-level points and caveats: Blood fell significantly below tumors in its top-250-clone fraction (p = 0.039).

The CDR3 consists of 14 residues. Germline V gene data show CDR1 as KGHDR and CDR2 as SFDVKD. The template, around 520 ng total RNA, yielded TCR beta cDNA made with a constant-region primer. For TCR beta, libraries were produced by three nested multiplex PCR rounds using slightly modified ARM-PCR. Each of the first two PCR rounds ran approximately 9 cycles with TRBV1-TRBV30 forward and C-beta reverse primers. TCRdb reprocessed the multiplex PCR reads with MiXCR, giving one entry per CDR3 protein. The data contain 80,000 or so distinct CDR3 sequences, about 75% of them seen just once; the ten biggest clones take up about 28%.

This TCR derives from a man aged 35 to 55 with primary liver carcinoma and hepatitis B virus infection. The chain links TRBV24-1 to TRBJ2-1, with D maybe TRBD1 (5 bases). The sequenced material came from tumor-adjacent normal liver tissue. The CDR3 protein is CVTSDLSGKNEQFF. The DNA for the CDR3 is TGTGTCACCAGTGATTTGTCAGGGAAGAATGAGCAGTTCTTC.